The subject of this entry is one TCR beta chain. The sample comes from a study of blood T cell repertoires in COVID-19. Germline CDR1 reads LGHDT; CDR2 reads YNNKEL (reference sequence). The CDR3 is 13 amino acids. The V end lost 1 base, the J end lost 6 bases, and 7 bases lay between the germline ends. Here immunoSEQ multiplex PCR was the method, and the copy in TCRdb shows in-frame clones only, minus some. The sample records fewer than 200,000 clones, 80% to 90% being singletons. The sequence was obtained from a man aged 40-49 years with active or convalescent COVID-19. The V call is TRBV3-1 (or the pseudogene TRBV3-2), the J call TRBJ2-1, with a possible D match to TRBD1 (5 bases). The sample was peripheral blood. CDR3 in amino acids: CASSQGQTNEQFF. CDR3 coding DNA: TGTGCCAGCAGCCAAGGACAGACCAATGAGCAGTTCTTC.